Given below is one TCR beta chain in context. At the DNA level, this CDR3 is encoded by other sequences in the same sample as well. Data came from immunoSEQ multiplex PCR; TCRdb stores just in-frame clones and leaves some out. This table has approximately 2.3 million clones, roughly 93% appearing once. These data are taken from a study of shared clonotypes between healthy human individuals. The CDR3 runs 14 residues. The ends were cut back, 2 bases at V and 2 bases at J, with 8 bases in the middle. CDR1 is SGHTA and CDR2 is FQGTGA in the germline V gene. The sequence derives from a man in his late teens or twenties in good health. Some clones in this sample may be carry-over from other donors' samples. Sequencing was carried out using naive CD4+ T cells from PBMCs. Specified subset: CD45RA+ positively selected. V usage is TRBV7-3 and J usage is TRBJ2-3, with unresolved D. The CDR3, as DNA: TGTGCCAGCAGCTTAGGTTTGGTCACAGATACGCAGTATTTT. This codes for CASSLGLVTDTQYF.